A selection of T cell receptor beta chains follows, all from one sample in a study of identical twins. TCRdb re-called the 5' RACE reads with MiXCR, one entry per CDR3 protein. The sample lists fewer than 900,000 distinct CDR3 sequences; around a sixth were seen once. The same sample was also studied in work on T cells expressing NK-cell markers.

Sample: PBMCs. These receptors were obtained from a woman aged 18-35 years in good health. Both conserved end residues are part of each CDR3. The D gene is left open where the match is weak. Expanded clones get a size class; other rows say once, few or many, or leave the size out.

J: TRBJ2-1
D: TRBD2
length: 17
size: NA
V: TRBV12-3/TRBV12-4
CDR3: CASSLALLAGVYNEQFF
DNA: TGTGCCAGCAGTTTAGCCCTACTAGCGGGGGTCTACAATGAGCAGTTCTTC

J: TRBJ1-1
D: NA
length: 11
size: few
V: TRBV29-1
CDR3: CSVGGVSEAFF
DNA: TGCAGCGTTGGGGGGGTTTCAGAAGCTTTCTTT

J: TRBJ1-2
D: NA
length: 16
size: NA
V: TRBV6-5
CDR3: CASSSDTGIAGFGYTF
DNA: TGTGCCAGCAGTTCAGACACAGGGATTGCGGGGTTTGGCTACACCTTC

J: TRBJ2-7
D: NA
length: 16
size: few
V: TRBV12-3/TRBV12-4
CDR3: CASSDPGKGGSYEQYF
DNA: TGTGCCAGCAGCGACCCCGGGAAGGGAGGTTCTTACGAGCAGTACTTC

J: TRBJ2-7
D: NA
length: 15
size: few
V: TRBV20-1
CDR3: CSARVQGRNSYEQYF
DNA: TGCAGTGCTAGGGTTCAGGGACGGAATTCCTACGAGCAGTACTTC

J: TRBJ1-4
D: NA
length: 13
size: few
V: TRBV29-1
CDR3: CSAVASTNEKLFF
DNA: TGCAGCGCCGTAGCTTCGACTAATGAAAAACTGTTTTTT

J: TRBJ2-5
D: NA
length: 13
size: NA
V: TRBV29-1
CDR3: CSVEEGGLETQYF
DNA: TGCAGCGTTGAAGAAGGGGGGCTCGAGACCCAGTACTTC

J: TRBJ1-1
D: NA
length: 14
size: NA
V: TRBV5-1
CDR3: CATKYREVNTEAFF
DNA: TGCGCCACCAAATACAGGGAGGTGAACACTGAAGCTTTCTTT

J: TRBJ2-1
D: NA
length: 15
size: few
V: TRBV5-1
CDR3: CASSPPMGPYNEQFF
DNA: TGCGCCAGCAGCCCCCCCATGGGGCCCTACAATGAGCAGTTCTTC

J: TRBJ2-2
D: NA
length: 12
size: few
V: TRBV10-2
CDR3: CASRGAAGELFF
DNA: TGCGCCAGCAGGGGAGCCGCCGGGGAGCTGTTTTTT

J: TRBJ1-1
D: NA
length: 14
size: few
V: TRBV12-5
CDR3: CASGRQTPRSEAFF
DNA: TGTGCTAGTGGTCGACAGACACCCCGTAGTGAAGCTTTCTTT

J: TRBJ2-3
D: TRBD2
length: 18
size: NA
V: TRBV5-1
CDR3: CASSSNYQARGYTDTQYF
DNA: TGCGCCAGCAGCTCTAACTACCAGGCGCGGGGGTACACAGATACGCAGTATTTT

J: TRBJ1-5
D: NA
length: 13
size: few
V: TRBV29-1
CDR3: CSVGLGGNQPQHF
DNA: TGCAGCGTTGGGTTGGGGGGCAATCAGCCCCAGCATTTT

J: TRBJ2-5
D: NA
length: 13
size: NA
V: TRBV20-1
CDR3: CSASDTRQETQYF
DNA: TGCAGTGCTAGCGATACGAGACAAGAGACCCAGTACTTC

J: TRBJ2-7
D: TRBD1
length: 18
size: few
V: TRBV6-5
CDR3: CASSYSPPTTTGIGEQYF
DNA: TGTGCCAGCAGTTACTCCCCACCTACTACGACAGGGATTGGCGAGCAGTACTTC

J: TRBJ2-5
D: TRBD2
length: 19
size: NA
V: TRBV20-1
CDR3: CSARPGTSGGLTGQETQYF
DNA: TGCAGTGCTAGACCCGGGACTAGCGGGGGGCTGACCGGTCAAGAGACCCAGTACTTC

J: TRBJ2-7
D: TRBD2
length: 14
size: few
V: TRBV6-2/TRBV6-3
CDR3: CASRSGTSIYEQYF
DNA: TGTGCCAGCAGATCGGGGACTAGTATCTACGAGCAGTACTTC

J: TRBJ2-5
D: NA
length: 13
size: NA
V: TRBV7-2
CDR3: CASSPWAEETQYF
DNA: TGTGCCAGCAGCCCTTGGGCAGAGGAGACCCAGTACTTC

J: TRBJ2-2
D: NA
length: 14
size: few
V: TRBV5-6
CDR3: CASSWWGRTGELFF
DNA: TGTGCCAGCAGCTGGTGGGGGCGGACCGGGGAGCTGTTTTTT

J: TRBJ2-3
D: TRBD2
length: 14
size: once
V: TRBV20-1
CDR3: CSAPSSGPSDTQYF
DNA: TGCAGTGCGCCCTCTAGCGGACCATCAGATACGCAGTATTTT

J: TRBJ2-3
D: NA
length: 19
size: many
V: TRBV5-1
CDR3: CASSSTNVDRLTSTDTQYF
DNA: TGCGCCAGCAGCTCAACCAACGTTGACCGGCTCACTAGCACAGATACGCAGTATTTT

J: TRBJ2-1
D: TRBD2
length: 15
size: few
V: TRBV12-3/TRBV12-4
CDR3: CASTARLAGYNEQFF
DNA: TGTGCCAGCACCGCAAGACTAGCGGGGTACAATGAGCAGTTCTTC

J: TRBJ2-1
D: NA
length: 13
size: few
V: TRBV29-1
CDR3: CSVARFGTAEQFF
DNA: TGCAGCGTTGCCAGATTTGGGACCGCAGAGCAGTTCTTC

J: TRBJ1-1
D: NA
length: 15
size: few
V: TRBV12-3/TRBV12-4
CDR3: CASSLVQGRWTEAFF
DNA: TGTGCCAGCAGTTTAGTGCAGGGTAGATGGACTGAAGCTTTCTTT

J: TRBJ2-7
D: NA
length: 17
size: NA
V: TRBV27
CDR3: CASNRKVPGRHSYEQYF
DNA: TGTGCCAGCAACAGAAAGGTTCCAGGGCGTCACTCCTACGAGCAGTACTTC

J: TRBJ2-5
D: NA
length: 15
size: NA
V: TRBV6-5
CDR3: CASSSSGHLGETQYF
DNA: TGTGCCAGCAGTTCCTCGGGACACTTAGGGGAGACCCAGTACTTC

J: TRBJ2-2
D: NA
length: 16
size: NA
V: TRBV20-1
CDR3: CCARDHQASNTGELFF
DNA: TGCTGTGCTAGAGATCACCAGGCTTCGAACACCGGGGAGCTGTTTTTT

J: TRBJ1-4
D: TRBD1
length: 15
size: few
V: TRBV12-3/TRBV12-4
CDR3: CASRPWDRGGEKLFF
DNA: TGTGCCAGCAGACCATGGGACAGGGGCGGTGAAAAACTGTTTTTT

J: TRBJ2-3
D: NA
length: 13
size: NA
V: TRBV5-1
CDR3: CASSTWTTDTQYF
DNA: TGCGCCAGCAGCACCTGGACCACAGATACGCAGTATTTT

J: TRBJ2-5
D: NA
length: 16
size: few
V: TRBV6-5
CDR3: CASSYSQGLYQETQYF
DNA: TGTGCCAGCAGTTACTCACAGGGTTTGTACCAAGAGACCCAGTACTTC

J: TRBJ2-2
D: NA
length: 15
size: few
V: TRBV12-3/TRBV12-4
CDR3: CASSGSAPNTGELFF
DNA: TGTGCCAGCAGTGGAAGCGCTCCGAACACCGGGGAGCTGTTTTTT

J: TRBJ2-2
D: TRBD2
length: 17
size: NA
V: TRBV12-3/TRBV12-4
CDR3: CASSFGTSGGPAGELFF
DNA: TGTGCCAGCAGTTTCGGGACTAGCGGGGGACCAGCCGGGGAGCTGTTTTTT

J: TRBJ2-5
D: NA
length: 15
size: NA
V: TRBV6-5
CDR3: CASSYRQSGFETQYF
DNA: TGTGCCAGCAGTTACCGCCAGAGCGGGTTTGAGACCCAGTACTTC

J: TRBJ2-6
D: NA
length: 15
size: NA
V: TRBV6-1
CDR3: CASSDGVGGANVLTF
DNA: TGTGCCAGCAGTGATGGCGTGGGAGGGGCCAACGTCCTGACTTTC

J: TRBJ1-3
D: NA
length: 16
size: NA
V: TRBV12-3/TRBV12-4
CDR3: CASSLYQGPFGNTIYF
DNA: TGTGCCAGCAGCCTTTACCAAGGACCTTTTGGAAACACCATATATTTT

J: TRBJ2-1
D: TRBD2
length: 14
size: few
V: TRBV9
CDR3: CASSVEGGKDEQFF
DNA: TGTGCCAGCAGCGTAGAGGGAGGGAAGGATGAGCAGTTCTTC

J: TRBJ2-4
D: TRBD2
length: 14
size: few
V: TRBV27
CDR3: CASSHPGEGNIQYF
DNA: TGTGCCAGCAGTCACCCCGGGGAGGGAAACATTCAGTACTTC

J: TRBJ2-3
D: NA
length: 12
size: NA
V: TRBV20-1
CDR3: CSATVAPDTQYF
DNA: TGCAGTGCTACCGTAGCTCCCGATACGCAGTATTTT

J: TRBJ2-7
D: NA
length: 14
size: NA
V: TRBV7-9
CDR3: CASSAEGVLGEQYF
DNA: TGTGCCAGCAGCGCGGAGGGGGTCTTGGGCGAGCAGTACTTC

J: TRBJ2-3
D: NA
length: 16
size: few
V: TRBV6-1
CDR3: CASSTFLRQANGLQYF
DNA: TGTGCCAGCAGCACATTTTTAAGACAGGCTAATGGTTTGCAGTATTTT

J: TRBJ2-2
D: TRBD1
length: 16
size: NA
V: TRBV7-9
CDR3: CASSSGQGTIHGELFF
DNA: TGTGCCAGCAGCTCCGGACAGGGGACTATTCACGGGGAGCTGTTTTTT

J: TRBJ2-1
D: NA
length: 15
size: NA
V: TRBV7-2
CDR3: CASRSRAGDDGEQFF
DNA: TGTGCCAGCAGATCAAGGGCAGGGGACGATGGTGAGCAGTTCTTC

J: TRBJ2-3
D: NA
length: 14
size: few
V: TRBV7-9
CDR3: CASRESQGADTQYF
DNA: TGTGCCAGCCGAGAAAGCCAGGGAGCAGATACGCAGTATTTT